This TCR beta chain is from a study of blood T cell repertoires in COVID-19. On the study more broadly: Acute and convalescent COVID-19 samples came from the United States, Italy and Spain.

The J segment lost 2 bases and the V segment lost 1 base, leaving 5 bases of the junction unmatched. The germline CDR1 and CDR2 sequences are LGHNT and FRNRAP. This CDR3 has 16 residues. Profiling relied on immunoSEQ multiplex PCR, and the TCRdb table lists in-frame clones only, not all of them. The sample records a few hundred thousand clones, nearly 90% being singletons. Patients of the Seattle cohort, enrolled during active infection, were followed longitudinally. Specimen: peripheral blood. The gene calls are TRBV12-5 and TRBJ2-3; TRBD2 matches at 8 bases. The TCR comes from a woman aged 25 to 45 with COVID-19, enrolled during active disease. The CDR3 here is CASGLGSGGNTDTQYF. The CDR3 region has the DNA TGTGCTAGTGGTTTGGGATCGGGGGGGAACACAGATACGCAGTATTTT.